This T cell receptor beta chain was sequenced in a study of blood T cell repertoires in COVID-19. Study at large: There were acute and convalescent COVID-19 samples, and they came from the United States, Italy and Spain. PBMCs, B-cell-depleted T cells, or T cells were the source of the cDNA or gDNA that made up the material.

In the original analysis: From reference gene primer amplification, estimates of nucleated cell counts were derived. Only in-frame clones appear in the TCRdb table, and some are missing; sequencing was by immunoSEQ multiplex PCR. The D gene and trimming were derived from the DNA, and the V and J assignments and clone size from that table. The sample has 70,000 to 100,000 clones; 72% are singletons. Germline V CDR1 and CDR2: MNHNY, SVGAGI (reference sequence). V was clipped by 6 bases and J by 4 bases, with 18 bases between them. The CDR3 length is 15 residues. This TCR was recovered from an older woman in a cohort sampled during active or convalescent COVID-19. The chain has TRBV6-6 and TRBJ1-2, with D perhaps matching TRBD1 (5 bases). The sequenced sample was peripheral blood. CDR3 sequence: CASSTDSTSRYGYTF. CDR3 DNA sequence: TGTGCCAGCAGCACTGACAGCACCTCTCGCTATGGCTACACCTTC.